The 15 T cell receptor beta chains below all came from one sample that was sequenced in a study of CD8+ T cells in alopecia areata. RNA extraction was followed by reverse transcription into cDNA, which acted as the sequencing template. Assay used: immunoSEQ multiplex PCR; TCRdb lists only in-frame clones, some missing. Among about 13,000 clones listed, around 63% were seen once. As for treatment: oral pan-JAK inhibitor, 5-10 mg twice daily. Patients with alopecia areata provided lesional scalp punch biopsies as well as peripheral blood. The specimen was skin, collected at week 4, from a patient treated with tofacitinib. These TCRs come from a human donor with alopecia areata.

The V call is TRBV4-2, the J call TRBJ2-4; 8 bases line up with TRBD2. In germline, CDR1 is LGHNA, CDR2 YNFKEQ. Losses at the gene ends were 3 bases for V and 7 bases for J; bases not matched to a gene: 8. The CDR3 runs to 15 residues. CDR3 coding DNA: TGTGCCAGCAGCCACCTCGCAGCGGGGGCGAACATTCAGTACTTC. Encoded protein: CASSHLAAGANIQYF.

V is TRBV4-1 and J is TRBJ1-1, with TRBD1 identical over 8 bases. In germline, CDR1 is MGHRA, CDR2 YSYEKL. J gave up 5 bases and V 0 bases, and 5 bases lay outside the gene matches. The CDR3 loop spans 15 amino acids. This CDR3 reads CASSQDAGGRTEAFF. DNA of the CDR3: TGCGCCAGCAGCCAAGACGCAGGGGGCCGGACTGAAGCTTTCTTT.

The CDR3 sequence is CASSANIDTDTQYF. The DNA for the CDR3 is TGTGCCAGCTCAGCAAACATCGACACAGATACGCAGTATTTT. The chain couples TRBV18 to TRBJ2-3; the D is unclear. Germline lookup yields CDR1 KGHSH and CDR2 LQKENI. This CDR3 is built from 14 residues. V dropped 5 bases and J dropped 2 bases, with 11 bases sitting between them.

This sequence joins TRBV18 and TRBJ1-3; unclear D gene. This CDR3 contains 16 residues. Looked up from germline, CDR1 is KGHSH and CDR2 is LQKENI. Trimming cost V 6 bases and J 4 bases, with 19 bases left between them. The CDR3 region is CASSPVQTRQGNTIYF. CDR3 DNA sequence: TGTGCCAGCTCGCCTGTCCAAACCAGGCAGGGAAACACCATATATTTT.

The rearrangement uses TRBV7-2 and TRBJ1-1; maybe TRBD1 (6 bases). V shed 3 bases and J shed 7 bases, with 12 bases lying between them. The germline V gene has CDR1 SGHTA and CDR2 FQGNSA. The CDR3 contains 13 residues. CDR3 region: CASSLRGADEAFF. The CDR3 region has the DNA TGTGCCAGCAGCTTGAGGGGGGCGGATGAAGCTTTCTTT.

This chain joins TRBV19 and TRBJ1-2, with D uncertain. This CDR3 has 15 amino acids. Germline V gene lookup returns CDR1 LNHDA and CDR2 SQIVND (reference sequence). V lost 5 bases, J lost 1 base, and 14 bases lay in between. CDR3 bases: TGTGCCAGTAGTCATCGAGTGACTTTTAACTATGGCTACACCTTC. It translates to CASSHRVTFNYGYTF.

This clone occurred a few times. DNA of the CDR3: TGTGCCAGCAGGACGGAGGCACGGCAGCCCCAGCATTTT. Its protein is CASRTEARQPQHF. V is TRBV6-1 and J is TRBJ1-5; no reliable D call. V lost 6 bases to trimming and J lost 7 bases, with 13 bases between them. Germline V lookup: CDR1 MNHNS, CDR2 SASEGT. The CDR3 is made up of 13 amino acids.

The chain recombines TRBV9 with TRBJ2-2; possibly TRBD2 for D (5 bases). The CDR3 is made up of 18 amino acids. With 0 bases removed from V and 0 bases from J, the gap between germline ends came to 15 bases. CDR1 and CDR2 (germline): SGDLS, YYNGEE. CDR3 bases: TGTGCCAGCAGCGTAGAGGCGCAAAACGGGGCGAACACCGGGGAGCTGTTTTTT. Translation: CASSVEAQNGANTGELFF.

This clone was seen once. This chain uses TRBV29-1 with TRBJ2-1; 7 bases align to TRBD2. This CDR3 has 18 amino acids. The germline CDR1 and CDR2 sequences are SQVTM and ANQGSEA. J gave up 0 bases and V 7 bases, and 18 bases lay outside the gene matches. The CDR3: CSAGGVVQPGSSYNEQFF. The CDR3 nucleotides read TGCAGCGCTGGGGGGGTTGTTCAGCCAGGGAGCTCCTACAATGAGCAGTTCTTC.

The chain joins TRBV29-1 to TRBJ1-2; perhaps TRBD1 as D (5 bases). V gave up 1 base and J gave up 11 bases, with 14 bases separating them. The V gene's germline CDR1 is SQVTM and CDR2 ANQGSEA. The CDR3 length is 12 residues. The CDR3 region is CSVEVLRGSYTF. CDR3 DNA: TGCAGCGTTGAAGTCCTCCGGGGGAGTTACACCTTC.

This sequence joins TRBV5-1 and TRBJ2-7; unclear D gene. Germline V gives CDR1 SGHRS, CDR2 YFSETQ. The CDR3 spans 14 residues. V lost 0 bases to trimming and J lost 3 bases, with 10 bases between them. CDR3 bases: TGCGCCAGCAGCTTGGAGGGCAGCCTCTACGAGCAGTACTTC. Translation gives CASSLEGSLYEQYF.

The rearrangement joins TRBV6-1 to TRBJ2-7, with D unclear. The germline V gene encodes CDR1 MNHNS and CDR2 SASEGT. The length of the CDR3 is 11 residues. The CDR3 nucleotides are TGTGCGGCGAGACTCTCCTACGAGCAGTACTTC. Translation gives CAARLSYEQYF.

The genes are TRBV30 and TRBJ1-2; D gene unclear. Germline V gene lookup returns CDR1 GTSNPN and CDR2 SVGIG (reference sequence). The CDR3 is made up of 15 amino acids. The V end lost 8 bases, the J end lost 6 bases, and 25 bases lay between the germline ends. The CDR3 nucleotides are TGTGCCCGCCAACCCCCCTCGATGGGTCCCCATGGCTACACCTTC. Translated: CARQPPSMGPHGYTF.

This clone was observed a handful of times. The gene calls are TRBV4-2 and TRBJ1-2, with D unresolved. V was trimmed by 4 bases and J by 2 bases, leaving 5 bases between them. Germline V CDR1 and CDR2: LGHNA, YNFKEQ. The CDR3 consists of 12 residues. CDR3 nucleotide sequence: TGTGCCAGCAGCCGAGAGAACTATGGCTACACCTTC. This translates into CASSRENYGYTF.

With respect to this clone: One junction end disagrees with the germline gene, perhaps due to a read error. DNA for the CDR3: TGTGCTAGCAGCTTAACAGGGGGCGGTACAGATACGCAGTATTTT. Translation gives CASSLTGGGTDTQYF. This chain connects TRBV7-7 to TRBJ2-3, with 9 nucleotides matching TRBD1. The germline CDR1 and CDR2 sequences are SSHAT and FNYEAQ (reference sequence). The CDR3 is 15 amino acids.